These 15 T cell receptor beta chains came from one sample sequenced in a study of OX40 agonist ivuxolimab in advanced cancers. Using immunoSEQ multiplex PCR, the repertoire was profiled, and TCRdb retains in-frame clones only, with some absent. Of more than 75,000 clones listed, more than 80% are singletons. The specimen comprised CD4+ or CD8+ T cells sorted from blood, sampled in a trial of the OX40 agonist ivuxolimab. The receptor source for this set is an adult with an advanced solid tumor such as melanoma, head and neck, liver or kidney cancer.

The J gene is TRBJ2-7, the V gene TRBV2, with 9 nucleotides matching TRBD2. The CDR3 runs 17 residues. V lost 3 bases to trimming and J lost 7 bases; unmatched junction nucleotides: 16. From germline, CDR1 is SNHLY and CDR2 FYNNEI. The CDR3 loop is CASSDIVAGEGGREQYF. CDR3 in DNA: TGTGCCAGCAGTGATATCGTAGCGGGAGAGGGGGGTCGGGAGCAGTACTTC. Filled out from reference TRBV2 and TRBJ2-7, the complete variable domain reads EPEVTQTPSHQVTQMGQEVILRCVPISNHLYFYWYRQILGQKVEFLVSFYNNEISEKSEIFDDQFSVERPDGSNFTLKIRSTKLEDSAMYFCASSDIVAGEGGREQYFGPGTRLTVT.

This chain connects TRBV19 to TRBJ1-5; D unresolved. Germline loops: CDR1 LNHDA, CDR2 SQIVND (reference sequence). Between the trimmed V and J ends, which lost 9 bases and 7 bases, there was a span of 16 bases. This CDR3 is 13 amino acids long. The CDR3 is CASKLLGVQPQHF. DNA of the CDR3: TGTGCCAGCAAACTACTCGGGGTACAGCCCCAGCATTTT.

This chain links TRBV18 with TRBJ2-6; TRBD1 aligns across 12 bases. V shed 5 bases and J 2 bases; nucleotides not matched to a gene: 7. In germline, CDR1 is KGHSH, CDR2 LQKENI. This CDR3 has 18 amino acids. CDR3 in amino acids: CASSWRGQGAPGANVLTF. CDR3 bases: TGTGCCAGCTCATGGAGGGGACAGGGGGCGCCTGGGGCCAACGTCCTGACTTTC.

In this sample, this clone turned up a few times. The genes are TRBV5-6 and TRBJ1-4; 9 bases are a match to TRBD1. V was clipped by 3 bases and J by 8 bases; unmatched bases: 5. CDR1 and CDR2 (germline): SGHDT, YYEEEE. This CDR3 has 14 residues. The chain's CDR3 is CASSSTGGLEKLFF. As DNA, the CDR3 is TGTGCCAGCAGCTCGACAGGGGGTCTAGAAAAACTGTTTTTT.

The chain links TRBV4-2 to TRBJ2-4; TRBD1 agrees at 9 bases. Germline V lookup: CDR1 LGHNA, CDR2 YNFKEQ. This CDR3 has 15 residues. Trimming removed 3 bases from V and 3 bases from J; junction bases left unmatched: 3. Here the CDR3 reads CASSQGGQGKNIQYF. For the CDR3, the DNA is TGTGCCAGCAGCCAGGGGGGACAGGGCAAAAACATTCAGTACTTC.

This clone was seen just once. The identical CDR3 is also encoded by other nucleotide sequences in the sample. The chain recombines TRBV2 with TRBJ2-1; 7 positions agree with TRBD2. J gave up 7 bases and V 4 bases, and 4 bases lay outside the gene matches. The CDR3 extends over 13 amino acids. Germline V lookup: CDR1 SNHLY, CDR2 FYNNEI. CDR3 loop: CASSASGGNEQFF. The CDR3 bases are TGTGCCAGCAGTGCTAGCGGAGGGAATGAGCAGTTCTTC. The variable domain in full, with the rest retrieved from reference TRBV2 and TRBJ2-1, is EPEVTQTPSHQVTQMGQEVILRCVPISNHLYFYWYRQILGQKVEFLVSFYNNEISEKSEIFDDQFSVERPDGSNFTLKIRSTKLEDSAMYFCASSASGGNEQFFGPGTRLTVL.

The chain employs TRBV6-1 and TRBJ2-7; D might be TRBD1 (5 bases). The CDR3 has 13 amino acids. Germline CDR1 reads MNHNS; CDR2 reads SASEGT. V was pared by 3 bases and J by 2 bases, with 8 bases between. For the CDR3, the DNA is TGTGCCAGCAGTGACAGGGCCCCCTACGAGCAGTACTTC. This encodes CASSDRAPYEQYF.

The chain couples TRBV9 to TRBJ1-2, with a weak D call TRBD1 (6 bases). Germline V gene lookup returns CDR1 SGDLS and CDR2 YYNGEE. The CDR3 extends over 15 amino acids. Trimming removed 0 bases at V and 4 bases at J, with 13 bases between. Here the CDR3 DNA reads TGTGCCAGCAGCGTAGCTCCGGGACATACCTATGGCTACACCTTC. Translation: CASSVAPGHTYGYTF. The variable domain in full, completed from reference TRBV9 and TRBJ1-2, reads DSGVTQTPKHLITATGQRVTLRCSPRSGDLSVYWYQQSLDQGLQFLIQYYNGEERAKGNILERFSAQQFPDLHSELNLSSLELGDSALYFCASSVAPGHTYGYTFGSGTRLTVV.

The chain couples TRBV7-6 to TRBJ1-5; 9 positions agree with TRBD1. Germline loops: CDR1 SGHVS, CDR2 FNYEAQ. V was clipped by 3 bases and J by 6 bases; unmatched bases: 3. The CDR3 is 14 residues long. The CDR3 DNA sequence: TGTGCCAGCAGCTTCCAGACAGGGGGTCAGCCCCAGCATTTT. It specifies CASSFQTGGQPQHF.

The chain is built from TRBV6-1 and TRBJ1-4, with D hard to call. This CDR3 is built from 14 residues. V was trimmed by 3 bases and J by 5 bases, leaving 10 bases between them. Looked up from germline, CDR1 is MNHNS and CDR2 is SASEGT. Written as DNA, the CDR3 is TGTGCCAGCAGTGACGCAGGTTCGAATGAAAAACTGTTTTTT. Amino acids: CASSDAGSNEKLFF.

The rearrangement links TRBV5-6 to TRBJ1-6; 8 bases agree with TRBD1. This CDR3 comprises 17 residues. Germline trimming cut 3 bases from V and 10 bases from J; bases unmatched to any gene: 15. Germline V gene data show CDR1 as SGHDT and CDR2 as YYEEEE. CDR3 DNA sequence: TGTGCCAGCAGCTGGCGGACAGGGCAATCTCGCTTATCACCCCTCCACTTT. Residues: CASSWRTGQSRLSPLHF.

The chain joins TRBV11-3 to TRBJ2-1, with 12 bases matching TRBD2. Germline assignment: CDR1 SGHNT and CDR2 YENEEA. This CDR3 is 15 amino acids long. V was pared by 5 bases and J by 4 bases, with 3 bases of the junction left unmatched. CDR3: CASSGGTSGYNEQFF. CDR3 in DNA: TGTGCCAGCAGCGGAGGGACTAGCGGGTACAATGAGCAGTTCTTC.

This clone was seen a single time. This sequence joins TRBV7-2 and TRBJ1-3; no reliable D call. V gave up 2 bases and J gave up 3 bases, with 8 bases separating them. Germline CDR1 reads SGHTA; CDR2 reads FQGNSA. This CDR3 has 14 residues. CDR3 DNA sequence: TGTGCCAGCAGCTTATCGGCACATGGAAACACCATATATTTT. Translation: CASSLSAHGNTIYF.

The V call is TRBV29-1, the J call TRBJ2-7; TRBD1 agrees at 11 bases. J gave up 2 bases and V 4 bases, and 4 bases lay outside the gene matches. CDR1 and CDR2 from the germline V gene are SQVTM and ANQGSEA. The CDR3 contains 14 residues. Written as DNA, the CDR3 is TGCAGCGTTGTGGGACAGGGGGTCGCCTACGAGCAGTACTTC. It encodes CSVVGQGVAYEQYF.

This clone has a handful of counts. This chain uses TRBV7-9 with TRBJ2-2; D is ambiguous. Deletions cut 2 bases from V and 4 bases from J, with 2 bases between. The CDR3 runs to 12 residues. Germline V lookup: CDR1 SEHNR, CDR2 FQNEAQ (reference sequence). The CDR3 DNA follows: TGTGCCAGCAGCTTATCCACCGGGGAGCTGTTTTTT. It specifies CASSLSTGELFF.